Listed here is a single T cell receptor beta chain. Its antigen is still unknown. The data are from a study of cytomegalovirus exposure and HLA in healthy donors listed by TCRdb under 2017. As for the study more broadly: An earlier analysis of a few hundred of the donors reported around 280 Gb of sequence data and 100 million to 120 million unique TCR beta sequences obtained from some 200 million T cells. A later genetic analysis took genome-wide SNP genotypes for about three fifths of the roughly 700 donors and used that subset as a discovery cohort. Among about 360 genotyped donors of the cohort, an average of approximately 250,000 unique TCR beta nucleotide sequences were sequenced per donor, roughly 20% of them non-productive. Of the 350 to 400 genotyped donors, approximately 80% fell in the genetic ancestry cluster associated with self-reported Caucasian donors. Both class I and class II loci were covered by HLA typing, at four-digit resolution. A separate validation cohort of over 95 different subjects was used in addition to the 666-subject first cohort. The study aimed to test whether cataloging public T cell receptors could reveal signatures of past pathogen exposure. To study patterns of TCR occurrence, a later analysis re-analyzed previously published TCR beta repertoires from around 670 donors and added high-resolution HLA genotyping. The T cell repertoires of roughly 660 subjects were profiled by immunosequencing and related to cytomegalovirus serostatus. The later analysis used no new phenotypic data to find candidate immune exposures, relying instead on TCR beta sequences and their occurrence across donors. High-throughput TCR immunosequencing, statistical association of individual TCRs with disease status, and machine learning were combined to predict cytomegalovirus infection status. Donor age, sex, ethnicity and CMV serostatus were compiled alongside the repertoire data. To decide whether each TCR beta V gene segment behaved as functional or pseudogenic, an earlier analysis of nearly 600 of the donors relied on high-throughput TCR beta sequencing. Because of strong linkage in the cohort, roughly five DR-DQ haplotypes were treated as single units for association and clustering. Typing coverage varied by locus: about 629-640 donors for A, B, C, DRB1 and DQB1; around 560 for DQA1; 606 for DPA1; approximately 470 for DPB1. Every discovery cohort repertoire had been produced on one sequencing platform. Roughly 300 gigabases of sequencing data and around 90 million unique TCR sequences made up an early release that covered 640 HLA-typed donors. Overall study outcomes, separate from this receptor: An association between a missense DCLRE1C variant and V-gene and J-gene trimming of TCR beta chains was found in a later genetic analysis and replicated in an independent cohort. Sequencing depth was assumed to be roughly uniform across donors in the presence/absence analyses, though that assumption may not hold. The cohort was sequenced for TCR beta chains only, and without alpha or paired-chain data the features that could be detected were limited. In a later analysis, 16,951 TCR beta sequences were associated with specific HLA alleles at a false discovery rate of 0.05. An earlier analysis of 587 of the donors showed that most TCR beta V segments appeared in productive rearrangements either about 90% or about 30% of the time, which broadly matched IMGT annotations. According to the authors, the approach could potentially be generalized to other disease states and immunological phenotypes. While some public TCRs were present in many individuals, most TCR sequences turned up only very rarely across donors. Correlated functional status among segregating V segments might be attributable to linkage disequilibrium, but an unknown experimental factor could not be ruled out. Immune exposure information for the cohort was limited to CMV serostatus. Some IMGT-functional V segments, including TRBV6-2 and TRBV6-3, could not be told apart with the 87-base-pair reads, so those segments were excluded. A later analysis reported that several top co-occurrence clusters appeared linked to parvovirus B19, influenza, CMV and Epstein-Barr virus. Some 15 rarely observed V segments, including chromosome 9 orphons, were excluded from the earlier analysis of several hundred of the donors because counts were too low. Three of the identified cytomegalovirus-associated TCR beta chains were confirmed in vitro to be specific for cytomegalovirus antigens. A cluster of highly shared sequence variants was judged likely to represent a technical artifact of the sequencing pipeline. Compared with the 666-donor mean, donors in an Asian-associated ancestry cluster had fewer N-insertions in productive TCRs, according to a later genetic analysis. A total of roughly 160 TCR beta chains were listed by the study as associated with cytomegalovirus. The classifier was reported to diagnose cytomegalovirus status with high specificity and sensitivity in both the original and validation cohorts. In a later analysis, HLA-associated TCR beta chains showed more clonal expansion and lower generation probabilities than non-associated chains that were equally common. A later analysis found that most CMV-associated TCR beta chains appeared HLA-restricted, with HLA associations seemingly driven largely by CMV exposure. Strong co-occurrence of HLA alleles, especially DR and DQ, made assigning TCR associations to individual alleles difficult. Because HLA typing was missing for some donors at each locus, association tests included only the typed subset. A later analysis found that TCR association rates varied across HLA loci, with DRB1 alleles showing the most associated TCRs and HLA-C alleles the fewest. A further reported finding was that TCR beta sequences accurately predicted the HLA-A and HLA-B alleles for most subjects in the first cohort.

The CDR3 sequence holds 17 residues, the cysteine and phenylalanine included. Solely the CDR3 DNA is kept, with 51 bases framed from the first base. As encoded in the germline V gene, CDR1 is SGHVS while CDR2 is FNYEAQ. V and J are truncated by 1 base and 1 base respectively, leaving an intervening sequence of 16 bases. The cohort comprised more than 550 healthy bone marrow donors. Cohort members were all nominally healthy when sampled, although unrecorded immune exposures were likely present. The donor tested CMV seronegative and was one of the 352 seronegative cohort members. Each donor provided a peripheral blood sample, and peripheral blood mononuclear cells were used for TCR beta sequencing. Genomic DNA was extracted from the blood cell samples with the Qiagen DNeasy Blood Extraction Kit. The library was obtained by the immunoSEQ multiplex PCR assay. For the multiplex PCR, a mixture combining 60 forward primers for TCR Vbeta segments and 13 reverse primers for TCR Jbeta segments was used. A multiplex PCR assay on genomic DNA amplified the CDR3 region of rearranged TCR beta genes. Amplified TCR beta libraries were sequenced as 87-base-pair reads on the Illumina HiSeq System. The paper's data handling went like this. A later analysis tallied tens of millions of unique TCR beta chains across the 660 or so repertoires, and 10 million to 11 million of those chains were shared by two or more donors. A nearest-neighbor algorithm error-corrected the raw reads and collapsed the reads into unique sequences, merging closely related sequences to remove PCR and sequencing errors. Alignment of CDR3 sequences to IMGT reference sequences was used to assign V, D and J gene segments. For a sequence to be retained, at least a six-nucleotide match to both a V gene segment and a J gene segment was required. A rearrangement counted as productive if the CDR3 had no stop codons and remained in frame with V and J, and every other rearrangement counted as non-productive. Following IMGT convention, CDR3 was defined as the stretch from the second conserved V-encoded cysteine up to the conserved J-encoded phenylalanine. The earlier analysis of approximately 590 of the donors excluded any sequence lacking an unambiguous match to a single V gene segment. An earlier analysis of roughly 590 of the donors called V segments functional above 56.7% productive rearrangements and segregating when the between-donor standard deviation exceeded 5%. A statistical classification framework was built to diagnose cytomegalovirus status from the catalog of TCR beta chain sequences. V and J gene assignment, in a later analysis, came from comparing TCR nucleotide sequences with IMGT/GENE-DB human TR gene sequences. A later analysis assigned CDR3 sequences and most-parsimonious VDJ recombination scenarios with the TCRdist pipeline. In a later analysis, each TCR beta chain was defined by its CDR3 amino acid sequence together with its V-gene family, and reads without a unique V-gene family were excluded. To address suspected cross-contamination and a sequencing artifact, a later analysis removed approximately 590 highly shared, low-generation-probability nucleotide sequences. In a later analysis, a clonal expansion index for each public chain was calculated from normalized within-repertoire ranks of inferred template counts. Generation probabilities in a later analysis came from a VDJ recombination model fitted to out-of-frame rearrangements, and those results were checked against IGoR. Hypergeometric tests were used in a later analysis to score TCR-TCR, TCR-HLA and TCR-CMV co-occurrence, with a repertoire-size bias correction applied to the TCR pairs. A later analysis estimated false discovery rates by permuting HLA or CMV assignments 20 times. A later analysis grouped co-occurring TCRs with DBSCAN, adding TCRdist sequence similarity when clustering within HLA-allele-positive subsets. For co-occurrence clustering, repertoires with fewer than 30,000 or more than 120,000 public chains were excluded, along with four to six repertoires with anomalous nucleotide sharing. The table comes from immuneACCESS by way of TCRdb, which keeps in-frame sequences with V and J called. Part of the clones is missing from these tables; in studies checked, under half for an unresolved V gene and the rest for unknown reasons. From that table come the V and J calls and clone size; the DNA was used to work out D and trimming. This specimen's table enumerates some 83,000 clones. The top ten constitute 1.1% of the sample.

The sequence came from a woman in her twenties or thirties in good health and CMV-seronegative. The chain uses TRBV7-6 and TRBJ2-5; the D gene lacks a confident call. The material sequenced was PBMCs. Here is the DNA: TGTGCCAGCAGCTTAGGTGCCAGTATGAAGTCCCAAGAGACCCAGTACTTC. It is translated as CASSLGASMKSQETQYF.